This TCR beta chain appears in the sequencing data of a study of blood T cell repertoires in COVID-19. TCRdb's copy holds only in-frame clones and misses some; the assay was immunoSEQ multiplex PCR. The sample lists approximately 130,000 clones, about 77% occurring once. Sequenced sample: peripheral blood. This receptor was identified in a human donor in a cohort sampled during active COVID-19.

CDR3 bases: TGTGCCAGCAGTCCGAACCGACAGGGACATAGGGATTCACCCCTCCACTTT. Amino acids: CASSPNRQGHRDSPLHF. The rearrangement uses TRBV25-1 and TRBJ1-6; 7 bases agree with TRBD1. The V gene's germline CDR1 is MGHDK and CDR2 SYGVNS. The CDR3 has 17 residues. Unmatched junction bases numbered 15, after V lost 5 bases and J lost 8 bases.